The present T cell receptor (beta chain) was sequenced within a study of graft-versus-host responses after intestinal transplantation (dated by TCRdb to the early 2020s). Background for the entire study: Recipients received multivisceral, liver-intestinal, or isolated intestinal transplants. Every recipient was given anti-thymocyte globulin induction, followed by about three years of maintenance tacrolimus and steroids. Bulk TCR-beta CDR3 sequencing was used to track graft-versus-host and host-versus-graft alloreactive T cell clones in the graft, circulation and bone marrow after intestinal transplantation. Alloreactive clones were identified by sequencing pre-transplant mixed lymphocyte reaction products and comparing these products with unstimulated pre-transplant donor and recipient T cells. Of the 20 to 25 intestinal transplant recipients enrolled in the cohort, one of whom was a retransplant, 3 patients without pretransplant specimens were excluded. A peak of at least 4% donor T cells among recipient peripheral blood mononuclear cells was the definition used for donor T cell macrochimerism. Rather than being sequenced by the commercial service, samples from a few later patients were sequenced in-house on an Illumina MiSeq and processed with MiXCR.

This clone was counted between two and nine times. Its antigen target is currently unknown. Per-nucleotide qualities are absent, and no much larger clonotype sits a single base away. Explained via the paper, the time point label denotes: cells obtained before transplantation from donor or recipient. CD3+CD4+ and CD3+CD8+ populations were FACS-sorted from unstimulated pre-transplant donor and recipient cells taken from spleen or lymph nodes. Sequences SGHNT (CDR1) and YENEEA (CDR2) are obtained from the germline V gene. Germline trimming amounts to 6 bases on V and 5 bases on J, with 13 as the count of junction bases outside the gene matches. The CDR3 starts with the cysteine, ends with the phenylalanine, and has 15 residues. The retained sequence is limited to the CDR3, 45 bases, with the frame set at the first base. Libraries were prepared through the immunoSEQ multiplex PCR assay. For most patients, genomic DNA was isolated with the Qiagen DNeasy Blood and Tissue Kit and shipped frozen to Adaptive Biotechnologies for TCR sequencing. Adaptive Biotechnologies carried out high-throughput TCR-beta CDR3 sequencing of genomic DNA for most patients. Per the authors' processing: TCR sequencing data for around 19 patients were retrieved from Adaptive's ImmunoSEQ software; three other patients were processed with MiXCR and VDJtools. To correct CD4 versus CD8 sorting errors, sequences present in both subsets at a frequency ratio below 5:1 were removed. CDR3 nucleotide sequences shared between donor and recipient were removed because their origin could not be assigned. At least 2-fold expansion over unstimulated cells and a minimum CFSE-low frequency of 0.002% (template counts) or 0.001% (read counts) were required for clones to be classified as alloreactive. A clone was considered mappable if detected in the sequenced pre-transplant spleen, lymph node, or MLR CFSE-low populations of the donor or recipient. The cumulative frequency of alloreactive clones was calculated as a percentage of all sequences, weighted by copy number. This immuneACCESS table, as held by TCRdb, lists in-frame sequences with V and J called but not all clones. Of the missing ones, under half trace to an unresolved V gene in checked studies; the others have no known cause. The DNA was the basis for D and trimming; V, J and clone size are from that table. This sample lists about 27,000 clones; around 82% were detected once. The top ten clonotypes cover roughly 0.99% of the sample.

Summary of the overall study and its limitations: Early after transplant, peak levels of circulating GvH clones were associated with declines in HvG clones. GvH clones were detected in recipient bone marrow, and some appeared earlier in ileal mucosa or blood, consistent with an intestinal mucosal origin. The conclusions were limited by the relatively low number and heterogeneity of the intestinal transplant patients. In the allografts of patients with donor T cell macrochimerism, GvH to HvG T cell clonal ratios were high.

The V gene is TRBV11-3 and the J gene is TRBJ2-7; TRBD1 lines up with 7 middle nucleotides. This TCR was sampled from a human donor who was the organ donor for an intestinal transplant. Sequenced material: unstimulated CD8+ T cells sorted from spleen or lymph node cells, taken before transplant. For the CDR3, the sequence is CASSYPATGSDEQYF. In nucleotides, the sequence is TGTGCCAGCAGTTATCCGGCGACAGGGAGCGACGAGCAGTACTTC.